The 6 T cell receptor beta chains in this list originate from one sample, sequenced in a study of CD8+ T cells in alopecia areata. As the sequencing template, cDNA was produced by extracting RNA and reverse transcribing it. Profiled with immunoSEQ multiplex PCR; TCRdb holds only in-frame clones, not every one. The sample yields 200,000 or so clones, roughly three fifths seen once. Specimen: CD8+ T cells sorted from blood. These receptors were taken from a human donor in good health.

In this sample, this clone turned up a few times. V usage is TRBV27 and J usage is TRBJ1-5; no firm D call. This CDR3 contains 10 residues. V was cut by 11 bases and J by 8 bases, with 10 bases left in between. Germline CDR1 and CDR2: MNHEY and SMNVEV (reference sequence). CDR3: CALAGKPQHF. The CDR3, as DNA: TGTGCCCTAGCGGGGAAGCCCCAGCATTTT.

The chain uses TRBV30 and TRBJ1-1; D is unresolved. Trimming took off 2 bases at V and 4 bases at J, with 11 bases between the two ends. Looked up from germline, CDR1 is GTSNPN and CDR2 is SVGIG (reference sequence). This CDR3 comprises 13 residues. The CDR3 sequence: CAWSLGRGTEAFF. The DNA of the CDR3 is TGTGCCTGGAGTCTGGGTCGGGGCACTGAAGCTTTCTTT. The complete variable domain, with remaining parts taken from reference TRBV30 and TRBJ1-1, reads SQTIHQWPATLVQPVGSPLSLECTVEGTSNPNLYWYRQAAGRGLQLLFYSVGIGQISSEVPQNLSASRPQDRQFILSSKKLLLSDSGFYLCAWSLGRGTEAFFGQGTRLTVV.

In the case of this clone: A far larger clone differs by one base, so this is likely a read error. Other DNA sequences in this specimen translate into the identical CDR3. The CDR3, as DNA: TGTGCCAGCAGCCCCGCACAGGGAGAGCAGTACTTC. It yields the protein CASSPAQGEQYF. The chain uses TRBV5-4 and TRBJ2-7, with D possibly matching TRBD1 (6 bases). V was pared by 4 bases and J by 7 bases, with 12 bases between. This CDR3 has 12 residues. Germline CDR1 SGHNT, CDR2 YYREEE (reference sequence).

This clone was detected once. The V and J genes are TRBV29-1 and TRBJ1-2; TRBD1 is a possible D gene (6 bases). V lost 3 bases and J lost 4, with 9 bases in between. This CDR3 is 12 amino acids long. CDR1 is SQVTM, CDR2 ANQGSEA, per germline. The CDR3 nucleotides read TGCAGCGTTGATCAGGGGATCTATGGCTACACCTTC. This translates into CSVDQGIYGYTF.

The chain is built from TRBV2 and TRBJ2-1; 9 nucleotides agree with TRBD1. With V trimmed by 5 bases and J by 8 bases, 7 bases remained unmatched. The germline gives CDR1 SNHLY, CDR2 FYNNEI. The CDR3 has 14 amino acids. CDR3 coding DNA: TGTGCCAGCAGTACCGGGACAGGGTTTGATGAGCAGTTCTTC. Amino acid sequence: CASSTGTGFDEQFF.

The chain is built from TRBV2 and TRBJ1-5; D unresolved. The V end was cut by 9 bases, the J end by 1 base, with 13 bases between. The CDR3 covers 14 residues. The germline gives CDR1 SNHLY, CDR2 FYNNEI. The CDR3 reads CASVAEGSNQPQHF. The CDR3 DNA is TGTGCCAGTGTGGCGGAGGGAAGCAATCAGCCCCAGCATTTT. Looking up the rest from reference TRBV2 and TRBJ1-5 gives the full variable domain: EPEVTQTPSHQVTQMGQEVILRCVPISNHLYFYWYRQILGQKVEFLVSFYNNEISEKSEIFDDQFSVERPDGSNFTLKIRSTKLEDSAMYFCASVAEGSNQPQHFGDGTRLSIL.